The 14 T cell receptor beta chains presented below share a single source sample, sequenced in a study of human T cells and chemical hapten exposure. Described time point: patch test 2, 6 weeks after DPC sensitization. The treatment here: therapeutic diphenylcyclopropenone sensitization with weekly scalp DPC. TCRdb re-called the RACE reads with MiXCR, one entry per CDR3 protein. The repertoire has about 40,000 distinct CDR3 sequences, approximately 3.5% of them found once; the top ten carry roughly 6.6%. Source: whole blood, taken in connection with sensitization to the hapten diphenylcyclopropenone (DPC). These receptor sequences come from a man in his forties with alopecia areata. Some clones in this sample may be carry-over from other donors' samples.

The chain's CDR3 is CASSSTGAPSGEQYF. DNA for the CDR3: TGTGCCAGCAGTTCGACAGGGGCTCCCTCGGGGGAGCAGTACTTC. This rearrangement joins TRBV27 to TRBJ2-7; 8 bases line up with TRBD1. In germline, CDR1 is MNHEY, CDR2 SMNVEV (reference sequence). After removal of 4 bases from V and 7 bases from J, the junction contained 12 bases not matched to a gene. The CDR3 extends over 15 amino acids.

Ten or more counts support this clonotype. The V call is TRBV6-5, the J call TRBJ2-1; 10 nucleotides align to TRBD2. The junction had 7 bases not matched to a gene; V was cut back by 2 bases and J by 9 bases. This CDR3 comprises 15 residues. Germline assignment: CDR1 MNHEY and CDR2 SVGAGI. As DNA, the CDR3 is TGTGCCAGCAGTTACCTAGCGGGAGCCAGCGGTGAGCAGTTCTTC. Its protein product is CASSYLAGASGEQFF.

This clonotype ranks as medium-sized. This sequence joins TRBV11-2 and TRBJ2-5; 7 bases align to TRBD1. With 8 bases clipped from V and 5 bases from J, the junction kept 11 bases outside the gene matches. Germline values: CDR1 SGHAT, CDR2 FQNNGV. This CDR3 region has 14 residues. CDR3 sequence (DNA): TGTGCCAGCGGCAAGAAGGGGGCGATTGAGACCCAGTACTTC. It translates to CASGKKGAIETQYF.

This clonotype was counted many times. In DNA, the CDR3 is TGTGCCAGCAGTTTAGAGGGGGGGAATGAGCAGTTCTTC. Encoded protein: CASSLEGGNEQFF. The chain has TRBV27 and TRBJ2-1, with D maybe TRBD2 (7 bases). The V and J ends lost 2 bases and 7 bases respectively, with 9 bases between them. The CDR3 is 13 amino acids. Germline V gene data show CDR1 as MNHEY and CDR2 as SMNVEV (reference sequence).

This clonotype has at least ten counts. In nucleotides, the CDR3 is TGCGCCAGCAGCCACGGAGCCCATTTACTAGCGGGTAGCTACGAGCAGTACTTC. It is translated as CASSHGAHLLAGSYEQYF. The rearrangement links TRBV4-1 to TRBJ2-7, with 9 bases aligning to TRBD2. This CDR3 region has 18 residues. CDR1 and CDR2 from the germline V gene are MGHRA and YSYEKL. Unmatched junction bases numbered 15, after V lost 3 bases and J lost 3 bases.

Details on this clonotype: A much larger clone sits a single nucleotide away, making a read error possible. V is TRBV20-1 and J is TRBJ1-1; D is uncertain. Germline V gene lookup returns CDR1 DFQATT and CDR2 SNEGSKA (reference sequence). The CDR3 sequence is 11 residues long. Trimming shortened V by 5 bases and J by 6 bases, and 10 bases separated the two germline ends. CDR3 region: CSADSRSEAFF. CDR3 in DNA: TGCAGTGCTGACTCAAGGTCTGAAGCTTTCTTT.

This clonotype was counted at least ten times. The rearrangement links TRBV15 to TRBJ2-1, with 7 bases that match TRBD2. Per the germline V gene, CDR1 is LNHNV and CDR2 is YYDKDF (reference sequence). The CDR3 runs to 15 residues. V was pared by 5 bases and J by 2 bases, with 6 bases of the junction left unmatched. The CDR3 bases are TGTGCCACCAGCTTTGCGGGAGCCACCTACAATGAGCAGTTCTTC. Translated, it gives CATSFAGATYNEQFF.

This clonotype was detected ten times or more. CDR3 sequence reads: CATSDRASGDRDNEQFF. Written as DNA, the CDR3 is TGTGCCACCAGTGATAGGGCTAGCGGGGATAGAGACAATGAGCAGTTCTTC. The chain is built from TRBV24-1 and TRBJ2-1; TRBD2 aligns across 9 bases. CDR3 size: 17 residues. Germline-derived CDR1 and CDR2 are KGHDR and SFDVKD. V lost 3 bases, J lost 5 bases, and 10 bases stayed unmatched.

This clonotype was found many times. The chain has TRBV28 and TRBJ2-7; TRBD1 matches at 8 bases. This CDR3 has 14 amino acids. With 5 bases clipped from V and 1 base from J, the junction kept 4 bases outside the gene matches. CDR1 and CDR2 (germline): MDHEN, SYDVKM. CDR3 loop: CASSGTGTSYEQYF. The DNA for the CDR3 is TGTGCCAGCAGTGGGACAGGAACTTCCTACGAGCAGTACTTC.

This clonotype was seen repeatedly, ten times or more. CDR3 protein: CASSPRQGAETQYF. CDR3 coding DNA: TGTGCCAGCAGTCCCCGACAGGGGGCAGAGACCCAGTACTTC. V usage is TRBV28 and J usage is TRBJ2-5; 10 nucleotides align to TRBD1. V gave up 5 bases and J gave up 4 bases; unmatched junction bases: 4. CDR1 and CDR2 from the germline V gene are MDHEN and SYDVKM. The CDR3 has 14 residues. The full variable domain, completed using reference TRBV28 and TRBJ2-5, is DVKVTQSSRYLVKRTGEKVFLECVQDMDHENMFWYRQDPGLGLRLIYFSYDVKMKEKGDIPEGYSVSREKKERFSLILESASTNQTSMYLCASSPRQGAETQYFGPGTRLLVL.

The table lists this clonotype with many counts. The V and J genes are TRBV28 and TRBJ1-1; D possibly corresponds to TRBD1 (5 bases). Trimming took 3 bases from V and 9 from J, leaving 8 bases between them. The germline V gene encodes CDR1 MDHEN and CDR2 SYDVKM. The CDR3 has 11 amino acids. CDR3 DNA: TGTGCCAGCAGTTTCTCGGACAAAGCTTTCTTT. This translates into CASSFSDKAFF. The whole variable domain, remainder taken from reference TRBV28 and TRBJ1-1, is DVKVTQSSRYLVKRTGEKVFLECVQDMDHENMFWYRQDPGLGLRLIYFSYDVKMKEKGDIPEGYSVSREKKERFSLILESASTNQTSMYLCASSFSDKAFFGQGTRLTVV.

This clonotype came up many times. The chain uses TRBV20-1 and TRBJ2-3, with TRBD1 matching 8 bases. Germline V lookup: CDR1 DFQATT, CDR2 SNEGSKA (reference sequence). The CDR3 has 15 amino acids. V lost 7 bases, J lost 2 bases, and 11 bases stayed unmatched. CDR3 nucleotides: TGCAGTGGGAGACGGGACAGGTTTTCCACAGATACGCAGTATTTT. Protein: CSGRRDRFSTDTQYF.

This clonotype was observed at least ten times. The CDR3 DNA reads as TGTGCCAGCAGCCCCCGGACTAGCGGGAGGAGGGATGAGCAGTTCTTC. Amino acid sequence: CASSPRTSGRRDEQFF. This rearrangement joins TRBV11-2 to TRBJ2-1; 14 bases line up with TRBD2. The ends lost 5 bases at V and 8 bases at J; junction bases unmatched: 8. The CDR3 has 16 residues. From germline, CDR1 is SGHAT and CDR2 FQNNGV.

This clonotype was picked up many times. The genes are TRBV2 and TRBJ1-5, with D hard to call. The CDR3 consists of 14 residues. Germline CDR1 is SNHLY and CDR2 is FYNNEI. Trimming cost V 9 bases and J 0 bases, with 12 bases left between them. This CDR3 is CASSGVYSNQPQHF. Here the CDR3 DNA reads TGTGCCAGTTCAGGAGTTTATAGCAATCAGCCCCAGCATTTT. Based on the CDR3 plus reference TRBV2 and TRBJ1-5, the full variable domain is EPEVTQTPSHQVTQMGQEVILRCVPISNHLYFYWYRQILGQKVEFLVSFYNNEISEKSEIFDDQFSVERPDGSNFTLKIRSTKLEDSAMYFCASSGVYSNQPQHFGDGTRLSIL.